Reported below is one TCR beta chain. The data stem from a study of blood T cell repertoires in COVID-19. Trimming removed 4 bases from V and 3 bases from J, with 12 bases in between. The CDR3 totals 13 residues. CDR1 GTSNPN and CDR2 SVGIG come from the germline V gene (reference sequence). Authors' analysis steps: Estimated nucleated cell counts came from reference gene primer amplification. Method: immunoSEQ multiplex PCR; TCRdb's copy keeps in-frame clones and lacks some. That table furnishes V, J and clone size, whereas the DNA furnished D and trimming. The sample contains about 83,000 clones, around 90% of which appear only once.

The rearrangement links TRBV30 to TRBJ1-1; D call uncertain. The source material was peripheral blood. The TCR was taken from a woman aged 50 to 60 with active or convalescent COVID-19. The CDR3 loop is CAWNLEEDTEAFF. The CDR3 bases are TGTGCCTGGAATCTAGAGGAGGACACTGAAGCTTTCTTT.